The clone carrying this T cell receptor (beta chain) was recorded many times. Its antigen is not identified. Individually, cDNA molecules had unique molecular identifiers attached to them. TCRdb recomputed calls from the 5' RACE reads with MiXCR, one row per CDR3 protein. The sample records about 50,000 distinct CDR3 sequences, less than 9.5% being singletons. Deletions cut 6 bases from V and 0 bases from J, with 21 bases between. Germline CDR1 reads SNHLY; CDR2 reads FYNNEI. The CDR3 loop spans 18 amino acids. The data stem from a study of early T cells in non-severe SARS-CoV-2 infection. Study-wide background: Sequencing was performed on bulk RNA from unsorted whole blood, leaving chains unpaired. General study results and limits: VDJdb-based matching was biased toward anti-spike CD8 responses and missed private and CD4 specificities.

The chain has TRBV2 and TRBJ2-1; perhaps TRBD1 as D (6 bases). The sequencing used whole blood, collected at baseline. The sequence was obtained from an adult who was a healthcare worker with PCR-confirmed SARS-CoV-2 infection or an uninfected control (not recorded which). CDR3 bases: TGTGCCAGCAGGAGACTCCGGGACAAAAAAACCTCCTACAATGAGCAGTTCTTC. Amino acid sequence: CASRRLRDKKTSYNEQFF. The full variable domain, its missing parts supplied by reference TRBV2 and TRBJ2-1, is EPEVTQTPSHQVTQMGQEVILRCVPISNHLYFYWYRQILGQKVEFLVSFYNNEISEKSEIFDDQFSVERPDGSNFTLKIRSTKLEDSAMYFCASRRLRDKKTSYNEQFFGPGTRLTVL.